These 16 T cell receptor beta chains were sequenced from one sample in a study of cytomegalovirus exposure and HLA in healthy donors. A multiplex PCR was run with 60 Vbeta primers and 13 Jbeta primers. Sequencing was performed with immunoSEQ multiplex PCR; in TCRdb, only in-frame clones are kept and a portion is missing. The sample yields 150,000 or so clones, about 77% seen once. The sample was PBMCs. The receptors stem from a man aged 30 to 39 in good health and CMV-seronegative.

This chain links TRBV28 with TRBJ2-2; tentative D call: TRBD1 (6 bases). Looked up from germline, CDR1 is MDHEN and CDR2 is SYDVKM. The CDR3 is made up of 15 amino acids. V gave up 6 bases and J gave up 0 bases, with 11 bases separating them. The CDR3 protein is CASSTGSANTGELFF. The CDR3 DNA reads as TGTGCCAGCAGCACAGGGTCCGCGAACACCGGGGAGCTGTTTTTT.

The chain has TRBV30 and TRBJ2-7, with TRBD2 identical over 7 bases. Germline CDR1 is GTSNPN and CDR2 is SVGIG (reference sequence). V shed 0 bases, J shed 2 bases, and the junction held 10 bases outside the gene matches. The CDR3 runs to 16 residues. The CDR3 DNA reads TGTGCCTGGAGTGTACACGGCGGGAGTAAGACCTACGAGCAGTACTTC. Encoded protein: CAWSVHGGSKTYEQYF.

The V and J genes are TRBV19 and TRBJ2-1; 12 bases line up with TRBD2. The germline CDR1 and CDR2 sequences are LNHDA and SQIVND (reference sequence). With 7 bases clipped from V and 4 bases from J, the junction kept 8 bases outside the gene matches. The CDR3 is made up of 16 amino acids. CDR3 DNA: TGTGCCAGTACCCGAGGGACTAGCGGGCAGTACAATGAGCAGTTCTTC. Its translation: CASTRGTSGQYNEQFF.

This clone was recorded a few times. The chain uses TRBV9 and TRBJ2-7; TRBD2 might be the D (5 bases). The germline V gene has CDR1 SGDLS and CDR2 YYNGEE. This CDR3 comprises 18 residues. Trimming removed 2 bases from V and 2 bases from J, with 23 bases in between. Written as DNA, the CDR3 is TGTGCCAGCAGCGTTCGGACTTGGACTGGAAGTGGTGCCTACGAGCAGTACTTC. It yields the protein CASSVRTWTGSGAYEQYF.

The chain carries TRBV28 and TRBJ2-1, with D possibly TRBD1 on 5 matching bases. This CDR3 has 13 residues. The germline V gene encodes CDR1 MDHEN and CDR2 SYDVKM. The V and J ends lost 2 bases and 14 bases respectively, with 16 bases between them. The chain's CDR3 is CASSLATAEQEFF. CDR3 DNA: TGTGCCAGCAGTTTAGCGACGGCTGAACAGGAGTTCTTC.

This clone was detected only a few times. This chain uses TRBV4-3 with TRBJ1-2; TRBD1 might be the D (5 bases). CDR3 length: 15 residues. The germline V and J ends were trimmed by 4 bases and 3 bases, with 15 bases remaining between them. Germline assignment: CDR1 LGHNA and CDR2 YSLEER. This CDR3 is CASSPFFGGDYGYTF. For the CDR3, the DNA is TGCGCCAGCAGCCCGTTTTTTGGAGGGGACTATGGCTACACCTTC.

The V gene is TRBV6-6, the J gene TRBJ1-4; 9 bases are a match to TRBD1. The CDR3 runs 14 residues. V lost 4 bases to trimming and J lost 8 bases; unmatched junction nucleotides: 5. Looked up from germline, CDR1 is MNHNY and CDR2 is SVGAGI (reference sequence). The CDR3 protein is CASSSTGGEEKLFF. CDR3 sequence (DNA): TGTGCCAGCAGTTCCACAGGGGGCGAGGAAAAACTGTTTTTT.

The chain carries TRBV7-9 and TRBJ1-1; D is possibly TRBD1 (5 bases). CDR3 length: 16 residues. The V end was cut by 1 base, the J end by 5 bases, with 17 bases between. Germline V CDR1 and CDR2: SEHNR, FQNEAQ (reference sequence). The CDR3 loop reads CASSLVAGMVLTEAFF. The CDR3 bases are TGTGCCAGCAGCTTAGTGGCAGGGATGGTTTTGACTGAAGCTTTCTTT. Using reference TRBV7-9 and TRBJ1-1 for the parts outside the CDR3, the full variable domain is DTGVSQNPRHKITKRGQNVTFRCDPISEHNRLYWYRQTLGQGPEFLTYFQNEAQLEKSRLLSDRFSAERPKGSFSTLEIQRTEQGDSAMYLCASSLVAGMVLTEAFFGQGTRLTVV.

This chain connects TRBV11-2 to TRBJ2-7, with 9 bases that match TRBD2. Germline CDR1 is SGHAT and CDR2 is FQNNGV. This CDR3 has 15 residues. Trimming at V came to 1 base and at J to 2 bases, leaving 3 bases not matched to a gene. The CDR3 DNA reads TGTGCCAGCAGCTTAGTCGCGGGGGGGCCCTACGAGCAGTACTTC. This gives the protein CASSLVAGGPYEQYF.

The rearrangement links TRBV10-3 to TRBJ2-5; weak D call: TRBD2 (6 bases). Germline assignment: CDR1 ENHRY and CDR2 SYGVKD. The CDR3 is made up of 11 amino acids. Trimming took 0 bases from V and 10 from J, leaving 6 bases between them. The CDR3 DNA sequence: TGTGCCATCAGTGAGTCGGGAGGCCAGTACTTC. Its translation: CAISESGGQYF.

This chain joins TRBV4-3 and TRBJ2-1, with TRBD2 matching over 10 bases. The CDR3 is made up of 17 amino acids. Germline V gene sequence: CDR1 LGHNA, CDR2 YSLEER. V lost 0 bases, J lost 7 bases, and 9 bases stayed unmatched. The CDR3 sequence: CASSQEGLAWRGNEQFF. The CDR3 nucleotides read TGCGCCAGCAGCCAAGAGGGACTAGCGTGGAGAGGAAATGAGCAGTTCTTC.

V gene TRBV11-2 combines with J gene TRBJ2-1, with TRBD1 matching 8 bases. Trimming took 5 bases from V and 0 from J; bases not matched to a gene: 3. CDR1 is SGHAT, CDR2 FQNNGV, per germline. The CDR3 contains 15 residues. This CDR3 reads CASSPDRGSYNEQFF. DNA of the CDR3: TGTGCCAGCAGCCCTGACAGGGGCTCCTACAATGAGCAGTTCTTC.

The rearrangement joins TRBV7-9 to TRBJ2-7; 9 bases align to TRBD1. The length of the CDR3 is 14 residues. CDR1 and CDR2 (germline): SEHNR, FQNEAQ (reference sequence). After removal of 1 base from V and 4 bases from J, the junction contained 2 bases not matched to a gene. DNA of the CDR3: TGTGCCAGCAGCTTAGGACAGGGGGAATACGAGCAGTACTTC. This sequence encodes CASSLGQGEYEQYF.

The chain uses TRBV11-2 and TRBJ2-1; 9 bases are a match to TRBD2. Germline CDR1 SGHAT, CDR2 FQNNGV. This CDR3 region has 13 residues. With V trimmed by 6 bases and J by 16 bases, 13 bases remained unmatched. The DNA of the CDR3 is TGTGCCAGCAGAAGAGTGGGGCGGGAGGGCCGATTCTTC. It specifies CASRRVGREGRFF.

The chain is built from TRBV19 and TRBJ2-1; no definite D call. Germline assignment: CDR1 LNHDA and CDR2 SQIVND (reference sequence). This CDR3 is 14 amino acids long. V lost 1 base to trimming and J lost 2 bases, with 6 bases between them. The CDR3 reads CASSIGQTYNEQFF. As DNA, the CDR3 is TGTGCCAGTAGTATAGGGCAAACCTACAATGAGCAGTTCTTC.

This clone was found a few times. V usage is TRBV11-1 and J usage is TRBJ1-4; D is uncertain. The CDR3 consists of 12 residues. The V gene's germline CDR1 is SGHAT and CDR2 FQDESV (reference sequence). V dropped 5 bases and J dropped 7 bases, with 8 bases sitting between them. CDR3 nucleotide sequence: TGTGCCAGCAGCCCAGATGGTGAAAAACTGTTTTTT. Protein sequence: CASSPDGEKLFF.